This is a list of T cell receptor beta chains from one sample in a study of shared clonotypes between healthy human individuals. Clones were sequenced by immunoSEQ multiplex PCR, and TCRdb holds only the in-frame ones, with some missing. The table shows under 2.5 million clones, with 85% to 95% occurring only once. Material: naive CD4+ T cells from PBMCs. The receptors stem from a man younger than 30 in good health. Some clones in this sample may be carry-over from other donors' samples. Both conserved end residues are part of each CDR3. A D gene is named only where the DNA matches it firmly. Clone size, where shown, is once, few, many, or a class for clones that have expanded.

V gene	J gene	D gene	clone size	CDR3 protein	CDR3 DNA
TRBV29-1	TRBJ1-5	-	-	CSVGKGDSNQPQHF	TGCAGCGTTGGAAAGGGGGATAGCAATCAGCCCCAGCATTTT
TRBV9	TRBJ1-2	-	-	CASSPGANQGYTF	TGTGCCAGCAGCCCGGGAGCGAACCAAGGCTACACCTTC
TRBV2	TRBJ2-3	-	-	CASRRQSNTADTQYF	TGTGCCAGCCGCCGACAGAGTAACACAGCAGATACGCAGTATTTT
TRBV19	TRBJ2-6	TRBD1	-	CASRSQGARGANVLTF	TGTGCCAGTAGGTCACAGGGGGCTCGTGGGGCCAACGTCCTGACTTTC
TRBV2	TRBJ2-2	-	-	CGGQRDNTGELFF	TGTGGGGGGCAGCGGGATAACACCGGGGAGCTGTTTTTT
TRBV9	TRBJ1-2	-	-	CASSQDTGYGYTF	TGTGCCAGCAGCCAAGACACTGGCTATGGCTACACCTTC
TRBV28	TRBJ2-3	TRBD2	-	CASRKGTISTDTQYF	TGTGCCAGCAGGAAGGGGACTATAAGCACAGATACGCAGTATTTT
TRBV11-2	TRBJ2-3	TRBD1	-	CASSFTGTGFSDTQYF	TGTGCCAGCAGCTTCACCGGGACAGGGTTTTCAGATACGCAGTATTTT
TRBV19	TRBJ2-6	TRBD1	-	CASSVDRGTGANVLTF	TGTGCCAGTAGTGTCGACAGGGGGACTGGGGCCAACGTCCTGACTTTC
TRBV10-3	TRBJ2-7	-	-	CAIRASYEQYF	TGTGCCATCAGGGCGAGTTACGAGCAGTACTTC
TRBV10-3	TRBJ1-4	TRBD1	-	CAISDGQGTGFLFF	TGTGCCATCAGTGACGGACAGGGGACCGGGTTTCTGTTTTTT
TRBV11-3	TRBJ2-2	TRBD2	-	CASSAGLGAGELFF	TGTGCCAGCAGCGCCGGACTAGGGGCCGGGGAGCTGTTTTTT
TRBV5-6	TRBJ1-3	TRBD1	-	CASSPSLGQGNTIYF	TGTGCCAGCAGCCCCTCTTTGGGACAGGGAAACACCATATATTTT
TRBV5-1	TRBJ1-3	TRBD1	-	CASSLDSILMGQGADTIYF	TGCGCCAGCAGCTTGGATAGTATCTTGATGGGACAGGGGGCGGACACCATATATTTT
TRBV28	TRBJ2-5	-	-	CASLRAETQYF	TGTGCCAGCCTAAGGGCCGAGACCCAGTACTTC
TRBV19	TRBJ2-5	-	-	CASSLRQGLQETQYF	TGTGCCAGTAGTCTCCGACAAGGATTGCAAGAGACCCAGTACTTC
TRBV10-3	TRBJ2-1	-	-	CAISESSTWSNEQFF	TGTGCCATCAGTGAGTCGAGCACCTGGAGCAATGAGCAGTTCTTC
TRBV28	TRBJ2-5	TRBD2	-	CASSFLAAYTRTQETQYF	TGTGCCAGCAGTTTCCTAGCGGCCTACACTCGGACCCAAGAGACCCAGTACTTC
TRBV5-1	TRBJ2-2	TRBD2	-	CASRPVGSGTNTGELFF	TGCGCCAGCAGACCCGTGGGTAGCGGGACAAACACCGGGGAGCTGTTTTTT
TRBV6-5	TRBJ2-2	-	-	CAARRPGLTGELFF	TGTGCCGCCCGCCGGCCAGGGCTCACCGGGGAGCTGTTTTTT
TRBV6-5	TRBJ1-2	-	few	CASSPDGTYGYTF	TGTGCCAGCAGTCCTGACGGGACCTATGGCTACACCTTC
TRBV18	TRBJ2-7	-	-	CASSPTGTGPYEQYF	TGTGCCAGCTCACCAACCGGGACCGGTCCCTACGAGCAGTACTTC
TRBV28	TRBJ1-2	-	-	CASSRLSGEGDGYTF	TGTGCCAGCAGCCGATTATCCGGGGAAGGGGATGGCTACACCTTC
TRBV11-1	TRBJ1-5	-	-	CASSSSGNQPQHF	TGTGCCAGCAGCTCGTCCGGTAATCAGCCCCAGCATTTT
TRBV28	TRBJ1-5	-	-	CASSLGGNVNQPQHF	TGTGCCAGCAGTTTAGGGGGTAATGTCAATCAGCCCCAGCATTTT
TRBV29-1	TRBJ2-5	-	-	CSVDRVDNRGGTQYF	TGCAGCGTTGACAGGGTTGATAACCGGGGTGGGACCCAGTACTTC
TRBV7-2	TRBJ2-3	TRBD2	-	CASSPIAGSSDTQYF	TGTGCCAGCAGCCCAATAGCGGGGTCGAGTGATACGCAGTATTTT
TRBV19	TRBJ1-5	-	-	CASSRKGNQPQHF	TGTGCCAGTAGCCGTAAGGGCAATCAGCCCCAGCATTTT
TRBV28	TRBJ2-3	TRBD2	-	CASSLIFPSGVGTQYF	TGTGCCAGCAGTTTAATTTTCCCTAGCGGGGTGGGTACGCAGTATTTT
TRBV5-1	TRBJ1-4	-	-	CASSLAAATNEKLFF	TGCGCCAGCAGCTTGGCGGCCGCAACTAATGAAAAACTGTTTTTT
TRBV4-1	TRBJ2-7	-	-	CASSQDNGSPYEQYF	TGCGCCAGCAGCCAAGATAACGGCAGTCCCTACGAGCAGTACTTC
TRBV7-9	TRBJ1-2	-	-	CASSPPGLNYGYTF	TGTGCCAGCAGTCCTCCCGGCCTTAACTATGGCTACACCTTC
TRBV2	TRBJ2-5	-	-	CASSVGPEGETQYF	TGTGCCAGCAGTGTGGGGCCGGAAGGGGAGACCCAGTACTTC
TRBV28	TRBJ2-1	TRBD2	-	CASIVSGSTNEQFF	TGTGCCAGCATAGTCAGCGGGAGTACCAATGAGCAGTTCTTC
TRBV11-2	TRBJ2-6	TRBD1	once	CASSSNRGSGANVLTF	TGTGCCAGCAGCTCTAACAGGGGCTCTGGGGCCAACGTCCTGACTTTC
TRBV19	TRBJ2-7	-	-	CASSTTVTSYEQYF	TGTGCCAGTAGTACGACAGTTACCTCCTACGAGCAGTACTTC
TRBV5-1	TRBJ2-7	-	-	CASSLAGSRNEQYF	TGCGCCAGCAGCTTAGCAGGGTCCCGAAACGAGCAGTACTTC
TRBV7-2	TRBJ2-6	-	-	CASSLPGFGGANVLTF	TGTGCCAGCAGCCTCCCCGGGTTTGGTGGGGCCAACGTCCTGACTTTC
TRBV4-1	TRBJ1-4	TRBD1	-	CASSRLRGEKLFF	TGCGCCAGCAGCCGCCTCAGGGGGGAAAAACTGTTTTTT
TRBV19	TRBJ2-1	TRBD1	-	CASSIQPGGYNEQFF	TGTGCCAGTAGTATTCAGCCAGGGGGCTACAATGAGCAGTTCTTC
TRBV19	TRBJ1-2	TRBD1	-	CASTTTRTGGDYGYTF	TGTGCCAGTACCACTACCCGGACAGGGGGCGACTATGGCTACACCTTC